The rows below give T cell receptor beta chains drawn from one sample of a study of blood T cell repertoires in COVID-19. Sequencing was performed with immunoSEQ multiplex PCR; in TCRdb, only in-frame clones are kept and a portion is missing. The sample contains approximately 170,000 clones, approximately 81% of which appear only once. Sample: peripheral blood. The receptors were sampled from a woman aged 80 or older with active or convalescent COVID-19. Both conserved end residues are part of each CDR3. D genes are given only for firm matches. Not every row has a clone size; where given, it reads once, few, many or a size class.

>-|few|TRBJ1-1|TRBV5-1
TGCGCCAGCAGCTTGTCCAGGTTGAACACTGAAGCTTTCTTT
CASSLSRLNTEAFF
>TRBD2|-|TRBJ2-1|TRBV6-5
TGTGCCAGCAGTTACGGGCTAGCGGGTTGGAATGAGCAGTTCTTC
CASSYGLAGWNEQFF
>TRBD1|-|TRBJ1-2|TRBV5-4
TGTGCCAGCAGCCTGAAGACAGGGGGCGTCTATGGCTACACCTTC
CASSLKTGGVYGYTF
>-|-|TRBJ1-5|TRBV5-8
TGTGCCAGCAGCCCTCGACAGCAGAAACAGCCCCAGCATTTT
CASSPRQQKQPQHF
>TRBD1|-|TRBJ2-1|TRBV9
TGTGCCAGCAGCCCGCGGACAGGGGTAAGAGATGAGCAGTTCTTC
CASSPRTGVRDEQFF
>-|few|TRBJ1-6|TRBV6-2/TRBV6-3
TGTGCCAGCAGTTCGGGCAGGGGAACCTATAATTCACCCCTCCACTTT
CASSSGRGTYNSPLHF
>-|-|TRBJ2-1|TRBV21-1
TGTGCCAGAGTAACCCGGCGGGAGTTGGGTGAGCAGTTCTTC
CARVTRRELGEQFF
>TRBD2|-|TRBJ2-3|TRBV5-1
TGCGCCAGCAGCTCTCCGGGACTAGCGGGAGGGCCGGTGGATACGCAGTATTTT
CASSSPGLAGGPVDTQYF
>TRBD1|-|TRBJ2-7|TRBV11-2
TGTGCCAGCAGCTTGACCGGGACAGGGGCTGTTGCGAGGTCCTACGAGCAGTACTTC
CASSLTGTGAVARSYEQYF
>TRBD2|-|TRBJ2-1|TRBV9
TGTGCCAGCAGCGGAACCGGGACTAGAGAGGGGCGGGAGCAGTTCTTC
CASSGTGTREGREQFF
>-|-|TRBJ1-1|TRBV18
TGTGCCAGCTCACCGAGGACAGACACTGAAGCTTTCTTT
CASSPRTDTEAFF
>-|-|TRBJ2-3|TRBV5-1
TGCGCCAGCAGCTTGGTTTCGTCAGGGGATACGCAGTATTTT
CASSLVSSGDTQYF
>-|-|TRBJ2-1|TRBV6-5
TGTGCCAGCACCAGGGTCCTTGAAGAGCAGTTCTTC
CASTRVLEEQFF
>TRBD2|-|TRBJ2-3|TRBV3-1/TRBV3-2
TGTGCCAGCAGCCAAGATGGGACTAGCGGACGTAGCACAGATACGCAGTATTTT
CASSQDGTSGRSTDTQYF
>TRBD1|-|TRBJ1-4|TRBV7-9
TGTGCCAGCAGCGAACAGACAGGGATTGAAAAACTGTTTTTT
CASSEQTGIEKLFF
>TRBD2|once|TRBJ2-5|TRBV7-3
TGTGCCAGCAGCTTAAGAGCGGGACAAGAGACCCAGTACTTC
CASSLRAGQETQYF
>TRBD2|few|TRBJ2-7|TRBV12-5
TGTGCTAGTGGTCCGTCCTTGACTAGCGGGAGTTCCTACGAGCAGTACTTC
CASGPSLTSGSSYEQYF
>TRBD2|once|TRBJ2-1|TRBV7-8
TGTGCCAGCAGCTTACTTCCCCGCGGGAGCTACAATGAGCAGTTCTTC
CASSLLPRGSYNEQFF
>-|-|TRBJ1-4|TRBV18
TGTGCCAGCTCACCCAACAGGGCAGTACTTGAAAAACTGTTTTTT
CASSPNRAVLEKLFF
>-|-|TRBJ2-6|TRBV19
TGTGCCAGTAGTCCGATTGGGCTAAGGGGCTCTGGGGCCAACGTCCTGACTTTC
CASSPIGLRGSGANVLTF
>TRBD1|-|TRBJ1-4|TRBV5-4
TGTGCCAGCAGCTCGGGACAGGGACGTGAAAAACTGTTTTTT
CASSSGQGREKLFF
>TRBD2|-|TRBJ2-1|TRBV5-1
TGCGCCAGCAGCGCCCGACTAGCGGGCTTGAACAATGAGCAGTTCTTC
CASSARLAGLNNEQFF
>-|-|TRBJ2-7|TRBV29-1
TGCAGCGTTGAAGATGAGGCAGGGACTCGAGAGCAGTACTTC
CSVEDEAGTREQYF
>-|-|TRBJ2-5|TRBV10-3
TGTGCCATCAGTGATCCCTTAAAGGGGCGGAAAGAGACCCAGTACTTC
CAISDPLKGRKETQYF
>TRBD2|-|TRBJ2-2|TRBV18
TGTGCCAGCTCATCCGGACTAGCGGGAGTCGTCGGGGAGCTGTTTTTT
CASSSGLAGVVGELFF
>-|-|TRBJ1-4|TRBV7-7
TGTGCCAGCAGCTTAGTAGCCCGGGGGGGGGCTTGTTGTGAAAAACTGTTTTTT
CASSLVARGGACCEKLFF
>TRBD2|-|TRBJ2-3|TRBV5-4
TGTGCCAGCAGCTTCAGACTAGCGGGAAACACAGATACGCAGTATTTT
CASSFRLAGNTDTQYF
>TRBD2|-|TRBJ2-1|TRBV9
TGTGCCAGCAGCGTAGGTACTAGCGGCTATTACAATGAGCAGTTCTTC
CASSVGTSGYYNEQFF
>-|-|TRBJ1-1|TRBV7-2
TGTGCCAGCAGCTTAGCACAGGCTGAAGCTTTCTTT
CASSLAQAEAFF
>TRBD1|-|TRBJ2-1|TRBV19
TGTGCCAGTAGTATGCCGGGACAGGGTCCCGGCAATGAGCAGTTCTTC
CASSMPGQGPGNEQFF
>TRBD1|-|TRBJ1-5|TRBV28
TGTGCCAGCAGCCCTGGGACAGGGGCAGGAGAGCCCCAGCATTTT
CASSPGTGAGEPQHF
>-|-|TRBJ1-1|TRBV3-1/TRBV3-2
TGTGCCAGCAGCCAAGCACAGTTTTGGTCTGAAGCTTTCTTT
CASSQAQFWSEAFF
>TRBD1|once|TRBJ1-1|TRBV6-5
TGTGCCAGCCGAAACCCTGGACAGGGGAGCACTGAAGCTTTCTTT
CASRNPGQGSTEAFF
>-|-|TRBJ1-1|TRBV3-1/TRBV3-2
TGTGCCAGCAGCCAGGGGGGGCCGGGCACTGAAGCTTTCTTT
CASSQGGPGTEAFF
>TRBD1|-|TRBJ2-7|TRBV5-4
TGTGCCAGCAGCATGGGGCGGGACAGGGGGTTCTCCTACGAGCAGTACTTC
CASSMGRDRGFSYEQYF
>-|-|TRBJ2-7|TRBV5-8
TGTGCCAGCAGCTTGGGTTCTGCAGGGGATTACGAGCAGTACTTC
CASSLGSAGDYEQYF
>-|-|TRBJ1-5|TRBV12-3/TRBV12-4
TGTGCCAGCAGTTTTCCCCTAGAACAGCCCCAGCATTTT
CASSFPLEQPQHF
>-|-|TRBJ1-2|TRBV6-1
TGTGCCAGCAGGGAAGGGACCACTTGGAGGGGCTACACCTTC
CASREGTTWRGYTF
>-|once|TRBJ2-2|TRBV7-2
TGTGCCAGCAGCCCAGGACAGAACACCGGGGAGCTGTTTTTT
CASSPGQNTGELFF
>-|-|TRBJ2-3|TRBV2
TGTGCCAGCAGTGGGGCTAGCGGCACAGATACGCAGTATTTT
CASSGASGTDTQYF